This is a list of T cell receptor beta chains from one sample in a study of OX40 agonist ivuxolimab in advanced cancers. This table comes from immunoSEQ multiplex PCR, and its TCRdb copy is limited to in-frame clones, with some not included. The repertoire consists of tens of thousands of clones, with roughly 93% occurring once and the leading ten covering almost 25%. This specimen was CD4+ or CD8+ T cells sorted from blood, taken in a trial of the OX40 agonist ivuxolimab. The receptor source for this set is an adult with an advanced solid tumor such as melanoma, head and neck, liver or kidney cancer. CDR3s include the opening cysteine and the closing phenylalanine or tryptophan. Each record gives: CDR3 length, V gene, J gene, clone size, D gene, CDR3 protein, CDR3 DNA. The D gene is left open where the match is weak. Size tells how often a clone was seen (once, few, many) or the class of an expanded clone, and some rows leave it out.

>16|TRBV6-1|TRBJ2-7|.|.
CASSEVGGTNSYEQYF
TGTGCCAGCAGTGAAGTAGGGGGGACGAACTCCTACGAGCAGTACTTC
>16|TRBV11-2|TRBJ2-5|.|TRBD2
CASSTGLAVYQETQYF
TGTGCCAGCAGCACCGGACTAGCCGTGTACCAAGAGACCCAGTACTTC
>15|TRBV4-3|TRBJ1-2|.|.
CASSQVEGNLYGYTF
TGCGCCAGCAGCCAAGTCGAGGGAAATCTCTATGGCTACACCTTC
>14|TRBV16|TRBJ2-1|once|.
CASSQSGAEDEQFF
TGTGCCAGCAGCCAATCAGGCGCAGAAGATGAGCAGTTCTTC
>15|TRBV28|TRBJ2-3|once|.
CASSVRLVSTDTQYF
TGTGCCAGCAGTGTACGGCTCGTTAGCACAGATACGCAGTATTTT
>14|TRBV2|TRBJ2-1|.|TRBD2
CASSGLAVYNEQFF
TGTGCCAGCAGCGGACTAGCGGTTTACAATGAGCAGTTCTTC
>20|TRBV21-1|TRBJ2-7|once|.
CASSPLPPKHVGGSSYEQYF
TGTGCCAGCAGCCCCCTCCCCCCGAAGCATGTGGGAGGGTCCTCCTACGAGCAGTACTTC
>17|TRBV5-4|TRBJ1-1|.|.
CASSPGVLNVVNTEAFF
TGTGCCAGCAGCCCCGGCGTGCTTAACGTCGTGAACACTGAAGCTTTCTTT
>13|TRBV7-3|TRBJ1-2|.|.
CASSLTENYGYTF
TGTGCCAGCAGCTTAACCGAAAACTATGGCTACACCTTC
>17|TRBV25-1|TRBJ1-1|.|.
CASSKSSSRPSNTEAFF
TGTGCCAGCAGTAAGTCCAGCAGTCGACCATCGAACACTGAAGCTTTCTTT
>14|TRBV28|TRBJ1-5|.|.
CASSWGLGNQPQHF
TGTGCCAGCAGTTGGGGCTTAGGCAATCAGCCCCAGCATTTT
>13|TRBV29-1|TRBJ1-6|.|TRBD1
CSVLTGENSPLHF
TGCAGCGTTCTGACAGGGGAGAATTCACCCCTCCACTTT
>16|TRBV27|TRBJ2-1|.|TRBD2
CASSAGTSGTYNEQFF
TGTGCCAGCAGTGCCGGGACTAGCGGTACCTACAATGAGCAGTTCTTC